This T cell receptor (beta chain) is drawn from a study of T-cell memory formation after mild COVID-19 (dated by TCRdb to the early 2020s). As for the study more broadly: Most TCR sequence clusters were specific to one of the two donors. The cohort was made up of two young adult volunteers, one female and one male, who were previously healthy. T-cell clones expanding and contracting after mild COVID-19 in a couple of donors were tracked by longitudinal TCRalpha and TCRbeta repertoire sequencing.

The data were produced on an Illumina NovaSeq 6000. TCRalpha and TCRbeta cDNA libraries were constructed by 5'RACE with constant-segment primers, with sample barcodes and unique molecular identifiers being introduced. RNA was extracted from every sample with Trizol reagent. The libraries were amplified in two PCR steps, and the second step added a second sample barcode and Illumina TruSeq adapters. The libraries were sequenced on an Illumina NovaSeq using 2 x 150 bp paired-end reads. The source study handled its data this way. Demultiplexing of reads and collapsing into UMI-guided consensus sequences were performed with migec v1.2.7. Using mixcr v2.1.11, the UMI consensuses were aligned to TRA and TRB V and J templates and assembled into clonotypes. A clonotype was counted as expanded or contracted only when both edgeR and NoisET called the clonotype significant, with the noise models trained on biological replicates. edgeR calls used a false discovery rate-adjusted p below 0.01 and a log2 fold-change threshold of 1. As an exploratory analysis of dynamics, PCA with hierarchical clustering was applied to max-normalized trajectories of the 1000 most abundant clonotypes. Separately sequenced CD4+ and CD8+ repertoires were used to assign the CD4 or CD8 phenotype of responding clones. TCRdb applied fastp at Q25 and MiXCR to the public reads, then kept only in-frame beta chains. Identical CDR3 protein sequences are pooled into one entry, listed with their most common genes and DNA. The authors' filters were not applied to this entry. In all, the sample holds tens of thousands of distinct CDR3 sequences, and 25% to 30% of those were seen once. Roughly two fifths of the sample comes from the top ten.

Ficoll-Paque density gradient centrifugation was the method used to isolate PBMCs. Between the V and J ends, shortened by 1 base and 8 bases respectively, the junction contains 14 bases. Spanning cysteine to phenylalanine, the CDR3 consists of 15 amino acids. The kept DNA is CDR3 alone, 45 bases in frame from the first base. CDR1 and CDR2, per the germline V gene (reference sequence), are SEHNR and FQNEAQ. Points on this clonotype: No antigen is known for it. Base qualities are not recorded, but no much larger clone differs from it by a single base.

The paper's findings and limits, for the study overall: Some responding clones were detected in pre-infection memory, which suggested that pre-existing cross-reactive memory T cells had joined the SARS-CoV-2 response. The study included only a couple of mild cases, and larger cohorts that include severe cases with pre-infection samples were judged to be necessary. Contracting CD4+ clones were located mainly in the CM and EM memory subsets, whereas CD8+ clones were found to be enriched in EMRA. Balanced CD4/CD8 phenotypes were observed for clones contracting from day 15 to 85, whereas a bias towards CD4+ was observed for a second wave of clones expanding from day 15 to 37. The second-wave clones that peaked on day 37 were not confirmed to be SARS-CoV-2 specific.

Sample: PBMCs or a T cell subset sorted from them (not recorded which). The chain is assembled from TRBV7-9 and TRBJ1-4, with no confident D gene call. The TCR originated in a man aged 18 to 35 who had mild COVID-19 (a few samples of this study predate the infection). The sample titles of this study are shuffled in the database, so cell type and time point are left out; the donor was told from shared clones. The DNA sequence is given as TGTGCCAGCAGCTTAGAGCCCTCGGGCCAGGAAAAACTGTTTTTT. This yields the protein CASSLEPSGQEKLFF. When the CDR3 is completed using the reference TRBV7-9 and TRBJ1-4 genes on either side, the full variable domain is DTGVSQNPRHKITKRGQNVTFRCDPISEHNRLYWYRQTLGQGPEFLTYFQNEAQLEKSRLLSDRFSAERPKGSFSTLEIQRTEQGDSAMYLCASSLEPSGQEKLFFGSGTQLSVL.